This TCR beta chain derives from a study of lymphopenia after photon versus proton radiotherapy. Germline CDR1 and CDR2: GTSNPN and SVGIG (reference sequence). The length of the CDR3 is 11 residues. The V end lost 5 bases, the J end lost 8 bases, and 9 bases lay between the germline ends. Repertoires were generated with immunoSEQ multiplex PCR, while TCRdb's copy carries only in-frame clones and drops some. The sample contains 53,000 or so clones, 83% of which appear only once. The sequencing used peripheral blood, collected from a patient treated with photon-based radiotherapy. The J gene is TRBJ1-4, the V gene TRBV30; D is uncertain. The sequence was obtained from a man aged 50 to 59 with gastric cancer. CDR3 loop: CAWESPEKLFF. The CDR3 DNA sequence: TGTGCCTGGGAATCGCCCGAAAAACTGTTTTTT.